Presented here are 9 T cell receptor beta chains from one specimen sequenced in a study of cytomegalovirus exposure and HLA in healthy donors. The PCR ran on 60 Vbeta and 13 Jbeta primers. Profiling relied on immunoSEQ multiplex PCR, and the TCRdb table lists in-frame clones only, not all of them. This sample's table has some 200,000 clones. Sequenced sample: PBMCs. Receptor source: a girl aged 2 to 10 in good health and CMV-seropositive.

The chain employs TRBV28 and TRBJ2-7; D possibly corresponds to TRBD1 (5 bases). The CDR3 is 13 residues long. Germline CDR1 is MDHEN and CDR2 is SYDVKM. Trimming cost V 4 bases and J 3 bases, with 10 bases left between them. CDR3 DNA: TGTGCCAGCAGTTCTCAACAGGTCTACGAGCAGTACTTC. Encoded protein: CASSSQQVYEQYF.

J is TRBJ2-7 and V is TRBV14; maybe TRBD2 (5 bases). This CDR3 is built from 14 residues. Trimming removed 4 bases at V and 1 base at J, with 11 bases between. From germline, CDR1 is SGHDN and CDR2 FVKESK. The CDR3 here is CASSPVLESYEQYF. The CDR3 nucleotides are TGTGCCAGCAGCCCAGTACTAGAATCCTACGAGCAGTACTTC.

The V and J genes are TRBV10-2 and TRBJ1-5; TRBD1 matches 8 bases. The V segment lost 3 bases and the J segment 7 bases; nucleotides outside the gene matches: 8. This CDR3 comprises 15 residues. Germline assignment: CDR1 WSHSY and CDR2 SAAADI. In DNA form, the CDR3 reads TGCGCCAGCAGTGACCTCACAGGGGGAGGACAGCCCCAGCATTTT. This gives the protein CASSDLTGGGQPQHF.

The chain uses TRBV9 and TRBJ1-1; D is undetermined. CDR3 length: 17 residues. Trimming took 0 bases from V and 1 from J, leaving 16 bases between them. Germline loops: CDR1 SGDLS, CDR2 YYNGEE. DNA of the CDR3: TGTGCCAGCAGCGTAGACCCGTTGACCCGCGGGAACACTGAAGCTTTCTTT. Its protein is CASSVDPLTRGNTEAFF.

J is TRBJ1-1 and V is TRBV27; D is perhaps TRBD1 (5 bases). The V gene lost 4 bases and the J gene lost 6 bases, with 18 bases spanning the gap. The germline V gene encodes CDR1 MNHEY and CDR2 SMNVEV (reference sequence). The CDR3 consists of 15 residues. The CDR3 protein is CASSWGREWGAEAFF. The CDR3 DNA reads as TGTGCCAGCAGTTGGGGGAGGGAGTGGGGTGCTGAAGCTTTCTTT.

The gene calls are TRBV28 and TRBJ1-2; 8 bases agree with TRBD1. Looked up from germline, CDR1 is MDHEN and CDR2 is SYDVKM. The J segment lost 2 bases and the V segment lost 7 bases, leaving 15 bases of the junction unmatched. CDR3 length: 17 residues. The CDR3 DNA follows: TGTGCCAGCATTCTAGGCCGGGACAGGCAAGTCAACTATGGCTACACCTTC. This encodes CASILGRDRQVNYGYTF.

The chain uses TRBV18 and TRBJ2-1, with 9 bases identical to TRBD2. With 4 bases clipped from V and 3 bases from J, the junction kept 16 bases outside the gene matches. Germline V gene lookup returns CDR1 KGHSH and CDR2 LQKENI. The CDR3 totals 19 residues. The CDR3 spells CASSLGLAGARDYYNEQFF. CDR3 nucleotide sequence: TGTGCCAGCTCACTGGGCTTAGCGGGAGCCCGCGACTACTACAATGAGCAGTTCTTC.

The rearrangement links TRBV7-8 to TRBJ1-1, with D hard to call. The ends were cut back, 5 bases at V and 7 bases at J, with 11 bases in the middle. Germline V gene data show CDR1 as SGHVS and CDR2 as FQNEAQ. This CDR3 spans 12 amino acids. The CDR3 region has the DNA TGTGCCAGCAGCCCCAACGAGGATGAAGCTTTCTTT. As protein: CASSPNEDEAFF.

V is TRBV4-2 and J is TRBJ1-5; TRBD1 aligns across 7 bases. Trimming at V came to 4 bases and at J to 3 bases, leaving 3 bases not matched to a gene. The germline gives CDR1 LGHNA, CDR2 YNFKEQ. This CDR3 comprises 14 residues. CDR3 coding DNA: TGTGCCAGCAGCCCAGGGGGAAACAATCAGCCCCAGCATTTT. Its translation: CASSPGGNNQPQHF.